This is a list of T cell receptor beta chains from one sample in a study of T cell changes during pregnancy in multiple sclerosis. Sequencing used immunoSEQ multiplex PCR; TCRdb keeps in-frame clones, though not all of them. Among around 56,000 clones listed, about nine tenths were seen once. The sequencing here drew on CD4+ T cells from peripheral blood mononuclear cells, taken in the first trimester of pregnancy. The source of these receptors is a female donor with multiple sclerosis, enrolled in a pregnancy study. Each CDR3 is given with its conserved first and last residue. The D gene is left open where the match is weak. The size entry is marked missing in some rows and otherwise reads once, few, many or a size class.

>TRBJ2-7|NA|TRBV5-4|medium-sized
CASSPGFRDRLSDEQYF
TGTGCCAGCAGCCCTGGTTTCAGGGATCGGCTATCGGACGAGCAGTACTTC
>TRBJ2-7|NA|TRBV21-1|NA
CASSKPWTSGGGYEQYF
TGTGCCAGCAGCAAACCCTGGACTAGCGGGGGGGGGTACGAGCAGTACTTC
>TRBJ1-2|NA|TRBV30|NA
CAFTPPGGRNYGYTF
TGTGCCTTCACCCCCCCCGGGGGAAGGAACTATGGCTACACCTTC
>TRBJ1-6|TRBD1|TRBV5-5|NA
CASSLVGGAGNSPLHF
TGTGCCAGCAGCTTGGTAGGGGGCGCGGGAAATTCACCCCTCCACTTT
>TRBJ2-1|TRBD2|TRBV7-2|NA
CASSLWRGGLDEQFF
TGTGCCAGCAGCTTATGGCGGGGGGGCCTAGATGAGCAGTTCTTC
>TRBJ1-1|TRBD1|TRBV13|NA
CASSVDRAEAFF
TGTGCCAGCAGCGTGGACAGGGCTGAAGCTTTCTTT
>TRBJ2-1|NA|TRBV5-6|NA
CASSLSGPSYNEQFF
TGTGCCAGCAGCTTGAGTGGGCCTTCCTACAATGAGCAGTTCTTC
>TRBJ1-3|NA|TRBV4-3|NA
CASSQELSLGVAGNTIYF
TGCGCCAGCAGCCAAGAATTATCATTAGGGGTGGCTGGAAACACCATATATTTT
>TRBJ2-1|TRBD2|TRBV4-1|once
CASRRTSGVFSYNEQFF
TGCGCCAGCAGACGGACTAGCGGGGTTTTCTCCTACAATGAGCAGTTCTTC
>TRBJ2-7|TRBD1|TRBV6-6|NA
CASSLITGTGGYEQYF
TGTGCCAGCAGCCTCATAACCGGGACAGGGGGCTACGAGCAGTACTTC
>TRBJ2-5|TRBD2|TRBV19|NA
CASSTGLAKETQYF
TGTGCCAGTAGTACGGGACTAGCGAAAGAGACCCAGTACTTC
>TRBJ1-2|NA|TRBV9|NA
CASSVGGDGRNGYTF
TGTGCCAGCAGCGTAGGAGGGGATGGGAGGAATGGCTACACCTTC
>TRBJ2-5|TRBD1|TRBV19|NA
CASRKQGAGETQYF
TGTGCCAGTAGAAAACAGGGGGCCGGAGAGACCCAGTACTTC
>TRBJ1-5|NA|TRBV6-5|NA
CASRLTVSNQPQHF
TGTGCCAGCAGGCTGACTGTTAGCAATCAGCCCCAGCATTTT
>TRBJ1-2|NA|TRBV6-1|NA
CASRETGSDYGYTF
TGTGCCAGCAGAGAGACAGGAAGTGACTATGGCTACACCTTC
>TRBJ2-7|TRBD2|TRBV6-6|NA
CASTPTSGGPYEQYF
TGTGCCAGCACCCCGACTAGCGGGGGGCCCTACGAGCAGTACTTC
>TRBJ1-1|NA|TRBV19|NA
CASSISRRRPRSDTEAFF
TGTGCCAGTAGTATATCCCGCCGCAGGCCCCGTTCCGACACTGAAGCTTTCTTT
>TRBJ2-2|TRBD1|TRBV6-1|NA
CASSGQRTGGNTGELFF
TGTGCCAGCAGTGGCCAGCGGACAGGGGGCAATACCGGGGAGCTGTTTTTT
>TRBJ2-7|NA|TRBV4-3|NA
CASSQASSTEQYF
TGCGCCAGCAGCCAAGCCTCGAGCACCGAGCAGTACTTC
>TRBJ1-5|NA|TRBV2|NA
CASTREGDQPQHF
TGTGCCAGCACCCGAGAGGGAGATCAGCCCCAGCATTTT
>TRBJ1-3|NA|TRBV30|NA
CAWSAQDGVSGNTIYF
TGTGCCTGGAGTGCCCAGGACGGGGTCTCTGGAAACACCATATATTTT
>TRBJ2-5|NA|TRBV9|NA
CASSGHRDWETQYF
TGTGCCAGCAGCGGACACAGGGATTGGGAGACCCAGTACTTC
>TRBJ2-1|NA|TRBV6-1|NA
CASSVPDSRSEQFF
TGTGCCAGCAGTGTTCCGGACAGTAGGAGTGAGCAGTTCTTC
>TRBJ2-5|TRBD2|TRBV27|NA
CASSPGLAGGPRETQYF
TGTGCCAGCAGTCCCGGACTAGCGGGGGGGCCCCGGGAGACCCAGTACTTC
>TRBJ1-2|TRBD1|TRBV6-5|NA
CASSWDRIGYTF
TGTGCCAGCAGTTGGGACAGGATCGGCTACACCTTC
>TRBJ1-2|NA|TRBV27|NA
CASRQDSQGYTF
TGTGCCAGCAGACAAGACTCCCAAGGCTACACCTTC
>TRBJ1-1|NA|TRBV4-3|NA
CASSPTRLSNTEAFF
TGCGCCAGCAGCCCCACTCGGTTATCCAACACTGAAGCTTTCTTT
>TRBJ2-5|TRBD2|TRBV10-1|NA
CASSESALAGEETQYF
TGCGCCAGCAGTGAGTCGGCACTAGCGGGCGAAGAGACCCAGTACTTC
>TRBJ2-7|TRBD2|TRBV19|NA
CASNPGLGSYEQYF
TGTGCCAGTAATCCGGGACTAGGTTCCTACGAGCAGTACTTC
>TRBJ2-7|TRBD2|TRBV9|NA
CASSGPGGSEQYF
TGTGCCAGCAGCGGTCCGGGGGGGAGCGAGCAGTACTTC
>TRBJ2-7|TRBD1|TRBV5-1|NA
CASNHRGGHEQYF
TGCGCCAGCAACCACAGGGGCGGGCACGAGCAGTACTTC